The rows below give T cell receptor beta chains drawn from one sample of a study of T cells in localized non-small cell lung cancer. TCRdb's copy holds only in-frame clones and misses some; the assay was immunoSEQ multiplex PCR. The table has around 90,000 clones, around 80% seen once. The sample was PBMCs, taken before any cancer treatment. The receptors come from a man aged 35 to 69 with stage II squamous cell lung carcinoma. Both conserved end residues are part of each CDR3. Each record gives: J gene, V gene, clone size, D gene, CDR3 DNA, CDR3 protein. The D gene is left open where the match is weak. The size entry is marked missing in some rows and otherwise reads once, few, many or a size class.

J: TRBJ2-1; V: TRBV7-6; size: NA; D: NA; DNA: TGTGCCAGCAGCCCGACGCGAAATGAGCAGTTCTTC; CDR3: CASSPTRNEQFF
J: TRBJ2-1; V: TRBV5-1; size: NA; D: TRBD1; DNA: TGCGCCAGCACGCGAACGGGACAGTCCTACAATGAGCAGTTCTTC; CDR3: CASTRTGQSYNEQFF
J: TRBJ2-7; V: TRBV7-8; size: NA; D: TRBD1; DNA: TGTGCCAGCAGCTTAATGACAGGGAGCTCCTACGAGCAGTACTTC; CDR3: CASSLMTGSSYEQYF
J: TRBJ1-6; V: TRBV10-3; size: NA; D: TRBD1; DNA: TGTGCCATCAGTGAGTCAGGACAGGGTACGTCACCCCTCCACTTT; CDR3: CAISESGQGTSPLHF
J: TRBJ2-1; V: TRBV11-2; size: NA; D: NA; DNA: TGTGCCAGCAGCTTAGAGTCCGGGGCGGGTGAGCAGTTCTTC; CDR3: CASSLESGAGEQFF
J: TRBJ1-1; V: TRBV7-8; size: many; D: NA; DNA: TGTGCCAGCAGCAACAGGGTGAGCTCTGAAGCTTTCTTT; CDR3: CASSNRVSSEAFF
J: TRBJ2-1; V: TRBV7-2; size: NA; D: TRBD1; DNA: TGTGCCAGCAGCCCCGGGACAGGGTCCAATGAGCAGTTCTTC; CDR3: CASSPGTGSNEQFF
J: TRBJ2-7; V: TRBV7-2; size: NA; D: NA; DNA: TGTGCCAGCAGCTCCGGAGGGAAGAACTTC; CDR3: CASSSGGKNF
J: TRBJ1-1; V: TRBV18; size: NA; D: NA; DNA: TGTGCCAGCTCACCCTTAACCGGGGGGGGAAATGAAGCTTTCTTT; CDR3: CASSPLTGGGNEAFF
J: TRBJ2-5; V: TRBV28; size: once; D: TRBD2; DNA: TGTGCCAGCAGTCCTCCCCGACTAGCGGGGGGGAAGACCCAGTACTTC; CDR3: CASSPPRLAGGKTQYF
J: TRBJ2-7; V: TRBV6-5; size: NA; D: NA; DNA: TGTGCCACCGGGCGGGGTCGGCGCTACGAGCAGTACTTC; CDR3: CATGRGRRYEQYF
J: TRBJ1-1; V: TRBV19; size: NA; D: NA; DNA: TGTGCCAGTACTCTGGGGGGGAGCACTGAAGCTTTCTTT; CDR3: CASTLGGSTEAFF
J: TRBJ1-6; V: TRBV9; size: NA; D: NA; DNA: TGTGCCAGCAGCCCTACCGGGACACGGGGTAATTCACCCCTCCACTTT; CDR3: CASSPTGTRGNSPLHF
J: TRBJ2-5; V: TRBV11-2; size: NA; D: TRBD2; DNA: TGTGCCAGCAGCTTCCTCTGGGGAGGGCAAGAGACCCAGTACTTC; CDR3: CASSFLWGGQETQYF
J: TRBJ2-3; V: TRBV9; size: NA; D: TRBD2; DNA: TGTGCCAGCAGCCATCTAGCGGAGGCCCCCACAGATACGCAGTATTTT; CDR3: CASSHLAEAPTDTQYF
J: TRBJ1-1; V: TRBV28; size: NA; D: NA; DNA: TGTGCCAGCAGCTCGACCGGAGGGGGGAACACTGAAGCTTTCTTT; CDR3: CASSSTGGGNTEAFF
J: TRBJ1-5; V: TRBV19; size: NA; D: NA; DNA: TGTGCCAGTACCCGGCGGGGACAGCCCCAGCATTTT; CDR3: CASTRRGQPQHF
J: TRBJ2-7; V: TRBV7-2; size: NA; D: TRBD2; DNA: TGTGCCAGCAGCTTAGGGACTAGCTCCACCTACGAGCAGTACTTC; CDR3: CASSLGTSSTYEQYF
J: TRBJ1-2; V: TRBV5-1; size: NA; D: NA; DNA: TGCGCCAGCAGCTTGGGGGAAATTGCGGGTGGCTACACCTTC; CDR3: CASSLGEIAGGYTF
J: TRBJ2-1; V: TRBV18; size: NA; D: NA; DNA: TGTGCCAGCTCACCGTCAGGGCGCAATGAGCAGTTCTTC; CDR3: CASSPSGRNEQFF
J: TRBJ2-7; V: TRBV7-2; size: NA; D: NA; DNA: TGTGCCAGCAGCTTAGTATCACAGGGAGGATTGGGGGAGCAGTACTTC; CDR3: CASSLVSQGGLGEQYF
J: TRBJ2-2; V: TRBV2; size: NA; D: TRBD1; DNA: TGTGCCAGTATCCGGGGTTCCGGGACAGGGTACACCGGGGAGCTGTTTTTT; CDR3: CASIRGSGTGYTGELFF
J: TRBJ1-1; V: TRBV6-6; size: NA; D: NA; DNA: TGTGCCAGCAGCAGACTGGAATTCTTGAACACTGAAGCTTTCTTT; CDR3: CASSRLEFLNTEAFF
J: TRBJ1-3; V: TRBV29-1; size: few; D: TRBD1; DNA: TGCAGCGTTAGACAGGGAGGTGGAAACACCATATATTTT; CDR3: CSVRQGGGNTIYF
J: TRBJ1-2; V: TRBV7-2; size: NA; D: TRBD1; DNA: TGTGCCAGCAGCTTAGTAACTCAGGGGGCAGATGGCTACACCTTC; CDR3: CASSLVTQGADGYTF
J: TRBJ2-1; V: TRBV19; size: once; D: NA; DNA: TGTGCCAGTAGTACCCCTCGGGGGGAGCAGTTCTTC; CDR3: CASSTPRGEQFF
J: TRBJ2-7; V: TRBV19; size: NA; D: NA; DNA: TGTGCCAGTAGCATAGGGGGGATCTCCTACGAGCAGTACTTC; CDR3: CASSIGGISYEQYF
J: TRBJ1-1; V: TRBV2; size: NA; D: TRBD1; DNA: TGTGCCAGCATTTTCGGACAGGAAAGAACTGAAGCTTTCTTT; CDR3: CASIFGQERTEAFF
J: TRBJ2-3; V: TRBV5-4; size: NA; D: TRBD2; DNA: TGTGCCAGCAGCTTGACGGGGGGAGATACGCAGTATTTT; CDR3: CASSLTGGDTQYF
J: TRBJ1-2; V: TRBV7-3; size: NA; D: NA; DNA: TGTGCCAGCAGCCCTGACAGGAACTATGGCTACACCTTC; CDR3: CASSPDRNYGYTF
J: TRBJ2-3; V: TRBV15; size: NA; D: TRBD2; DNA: TGTGCCACCAGCTGGGGAGCGGGGCTCGGCACAGATACGCAGTATTTT; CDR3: CATSWGAGLGTDTQYF
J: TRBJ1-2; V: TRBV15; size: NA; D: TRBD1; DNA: TGTGCCACCAGCAGAGACAGGGGGATATATGGCTACACCTTC; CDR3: CATSRDRGIYGYTF
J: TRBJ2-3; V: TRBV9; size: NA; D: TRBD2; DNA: TGTGCCAGCAGCGTCGCGGGGGGCCCTCTTGACACGCAGTATTTT; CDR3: CASSVAGGPLDTQYF
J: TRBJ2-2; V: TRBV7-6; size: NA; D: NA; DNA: TGTGCCAGCAGCTTATTAAGTCAAGAGTGGCCGGGAGCGAACACCGGGGAGCTGTTTTTT; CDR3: CASSLLSQEWPGANTGELFF
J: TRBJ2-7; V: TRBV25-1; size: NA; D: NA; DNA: TGTGCCAGCAGTGGAGACTACACTCGTCCCTACGAGCAGTACTTC; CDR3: CASSGDYTRPYEQYF
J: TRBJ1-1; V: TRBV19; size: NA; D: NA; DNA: TGTGCCAGTACCCAAGCTCGGGGGAACACTGAAGCTTTCTTT; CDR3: CASTQARGNTEAFF
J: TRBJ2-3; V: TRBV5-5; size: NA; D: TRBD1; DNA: TGTGCCAGCAGCTTTTACATGCAGGGGGCGAGAGATACGCAGTATTTT; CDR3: CASSFYMQGARDTQYF
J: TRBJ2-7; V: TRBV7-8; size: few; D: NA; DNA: TGTGCCAGCAGAGGACCCTACGAGCAGTACTTC; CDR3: CASRGPYEQYF
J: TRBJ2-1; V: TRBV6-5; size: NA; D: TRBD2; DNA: TGTGCCAGCAGTCTATCCCTAGCGGGGAAGAATGAGCAGTTCTTC; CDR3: CASSLSLAGKNEQFF
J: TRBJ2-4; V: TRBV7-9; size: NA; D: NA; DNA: TGTGCCAGCAGCTCCAATACCATTCAGTACTTC; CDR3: CASSSNTIQYF
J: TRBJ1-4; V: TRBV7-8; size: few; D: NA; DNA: TGTGCCAGCAGCGACTTCCGGCGGGGGGCTTCTAATGAAAAACTGTTTTTT; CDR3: CASSDFRRGASNEKLFF
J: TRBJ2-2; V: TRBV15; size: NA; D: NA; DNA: TGTGCCACCAGCAGGAATGGGGAGCATACGAACACCGGGGAGCTGTTTTTT; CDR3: CATSRNGEHTNTGELFF
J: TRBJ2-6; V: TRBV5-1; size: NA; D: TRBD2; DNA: TGCGCCAGCAGCTCCCTAGCGGGAGGAGCTGGGGCCAACGTCCTGACTTTC; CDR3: CASSSLAGGAGANVLTF
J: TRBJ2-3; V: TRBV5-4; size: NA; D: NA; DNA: TGTGCCAGCAGCTGGGCAGGAAGCACAGATACGCAGTATTTT; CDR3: CASSWAGSTDTQYF
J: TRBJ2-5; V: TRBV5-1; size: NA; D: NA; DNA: TGCGCCAGCAGCTTACAGCCTTCCCAAGAGACCCAGTACTTC; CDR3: CASSLQPSQETQYF
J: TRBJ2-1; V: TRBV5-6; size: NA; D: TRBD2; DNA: TGTGCCAGCAGCTTGACTAGCGGTCCCTACAATGAGCAGTTCTTC; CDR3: CASSLTSGPYNEQFF
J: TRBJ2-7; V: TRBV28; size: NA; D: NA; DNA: TGTGCCAGCAGGGCAGGGGGGAGTAACGAGCAGTACTTC; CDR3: CASRAGGSNEQYF
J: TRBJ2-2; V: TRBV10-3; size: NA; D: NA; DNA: TGTGCCATCAGGAACGGAGGGACACCGAACACCGGGGAGCTGTTTTTT; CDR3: CAIRNGGTPNTGELFF
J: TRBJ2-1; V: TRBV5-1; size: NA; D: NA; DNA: TGCGCCAGCAGCTTGGAGGCAAATTCCTACAATGAGCAGTTCTTC; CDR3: CASSLEANSYNEQFF
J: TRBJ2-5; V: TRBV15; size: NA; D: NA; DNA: TGTGCCACCAGCAGAGGGGTCGAGACCCAGTACTTC; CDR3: CATSRGVETQYF
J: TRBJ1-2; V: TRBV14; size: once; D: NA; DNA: TGTGCCAGCAGCTCCTACAGGGATTCCTATGGCTACACCTTC; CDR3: CASSSYRDSYGYTF
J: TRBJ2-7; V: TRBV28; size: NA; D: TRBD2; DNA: TGTGCCAGCAATCCCGGACTAGCGGGAGGATACGAGCAGTACTTC; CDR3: CASNPGLAGGYEQYF
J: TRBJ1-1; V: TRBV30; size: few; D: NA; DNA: TGTGCCTGGAATGATCCGAAAAGACCAGCTTTCTTT; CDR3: CAWNDPKRPAFF
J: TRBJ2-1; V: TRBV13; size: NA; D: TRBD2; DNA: TGTGCCAGCAGCTCGGGCTCTAGCGGGAGGACCTACAATGAGCAGTTCTTC; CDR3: CASSSGSSGRTYNEQFF
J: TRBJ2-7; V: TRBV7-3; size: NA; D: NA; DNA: TGTGCCAGCAGCCCGACCGCCGCTAGCACCTACGAGCAGTACTTC; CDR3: CASSPTAASTYEQYF
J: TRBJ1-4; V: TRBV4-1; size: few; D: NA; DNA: TGCGCCAGCAGCCCCTCACGTACAACTAATGAAAAACTGTTTTTT; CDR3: CASSPSRTTNEKLFF